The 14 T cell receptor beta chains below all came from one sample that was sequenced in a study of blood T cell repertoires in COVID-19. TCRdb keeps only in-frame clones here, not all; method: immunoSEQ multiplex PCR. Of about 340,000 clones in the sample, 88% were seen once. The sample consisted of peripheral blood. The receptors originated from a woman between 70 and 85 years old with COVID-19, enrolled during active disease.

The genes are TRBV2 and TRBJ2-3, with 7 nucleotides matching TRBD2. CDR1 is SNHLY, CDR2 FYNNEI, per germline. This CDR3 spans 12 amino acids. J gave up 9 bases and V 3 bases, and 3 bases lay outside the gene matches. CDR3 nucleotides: TGTGCCAGCAGTGATGCGCGGGGGACGCAGTATTTT. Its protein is CASSDARGTQYF.

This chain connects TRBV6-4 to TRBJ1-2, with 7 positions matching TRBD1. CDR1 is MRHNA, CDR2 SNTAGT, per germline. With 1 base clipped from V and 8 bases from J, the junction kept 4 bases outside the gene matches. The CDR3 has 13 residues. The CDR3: CASSDLQGTGYTF. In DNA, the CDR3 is TGTGCCAGCAGTGACTTACAGGGGACCGGCTACACCTTC.

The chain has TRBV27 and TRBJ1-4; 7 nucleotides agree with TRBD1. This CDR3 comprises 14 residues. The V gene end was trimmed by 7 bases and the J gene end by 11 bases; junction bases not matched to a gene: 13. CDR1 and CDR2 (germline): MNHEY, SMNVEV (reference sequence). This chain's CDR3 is CASTATGLFGKLFF. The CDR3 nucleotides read TGTGCCAGCACCGCGACAGGGTTATTTGGGAAACTGTTTTTT.

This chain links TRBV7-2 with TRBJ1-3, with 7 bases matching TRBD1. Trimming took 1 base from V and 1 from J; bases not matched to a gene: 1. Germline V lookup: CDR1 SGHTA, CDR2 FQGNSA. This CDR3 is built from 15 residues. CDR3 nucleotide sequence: TGTGCCAGCAGCTTAGGGACAGGATCTGGAAACACCATATATTTT. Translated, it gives CASSLGTGSGNTIYF.

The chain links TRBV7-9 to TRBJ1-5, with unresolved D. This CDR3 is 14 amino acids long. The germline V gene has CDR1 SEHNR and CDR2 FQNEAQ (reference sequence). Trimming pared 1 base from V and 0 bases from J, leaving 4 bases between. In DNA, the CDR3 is TGTGCCAGCAGCTTAGACAATAGCAATCAGCCCCAGCATTTT. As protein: CASSLDNSNQPQHF.

This CDR3 is CASRIQGIGNSPLHF. CDR3 DNA: TGTGCCAGCAGAATCCAGGGTATAGGCAATTCACCCCTCCACTTT. The rearrangement joins TRBV6-5 to TRBJ1-6, with a weak D call TRBD1 (5 bases). Trimming stripped 6 bases from V and 7 bases from J, with 16 bases between. This CDR3 region has 15 residues. In germline, CDR1 is MNHEY, CDR2 SVGAGI.

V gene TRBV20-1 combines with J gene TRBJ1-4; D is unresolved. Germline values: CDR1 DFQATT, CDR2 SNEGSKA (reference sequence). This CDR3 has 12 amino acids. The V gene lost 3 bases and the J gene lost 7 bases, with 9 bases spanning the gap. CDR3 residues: CSASGRTEKLFF. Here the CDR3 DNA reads TGCAGTGCTAGTGGCAGAACTGAAAAACTGTTTTTT.

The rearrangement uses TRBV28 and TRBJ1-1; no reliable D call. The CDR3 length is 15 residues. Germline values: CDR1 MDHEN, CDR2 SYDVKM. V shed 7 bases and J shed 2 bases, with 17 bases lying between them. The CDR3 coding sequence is TGTGCCAGCACCGTCAACGGGGAGATCAACACTGAAGCTTTCTTT. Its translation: CASTVNGEINTEAFF. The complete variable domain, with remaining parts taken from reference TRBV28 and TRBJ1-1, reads DVKVTQSSRYLVKRTGEKVFLECVQDMDHENMFWYRQDPGLGLRLIYFSYDVKMKEKGDIPEGYSVSREKKERFSLILESASTNQTSMYLCASTVNGEINTEAFFGQGTRLTVV.

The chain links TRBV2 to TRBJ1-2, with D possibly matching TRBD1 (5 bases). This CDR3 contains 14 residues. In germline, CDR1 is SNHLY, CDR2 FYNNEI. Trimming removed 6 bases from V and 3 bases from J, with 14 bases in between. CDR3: CASRDLGTYYGYTF. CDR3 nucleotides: TGTGCCAGCAGGGACCTCGGGACTTACTATGGCTACACCTTC. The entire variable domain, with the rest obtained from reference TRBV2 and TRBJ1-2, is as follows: EPEVTQTPSHQVTQMGQEVILRCVPISNHLYFYWYRQILGQKVEFLVSFYNNEISEKSEIFDDQFSVERPDGSNFTLKIRSTKLEDSAMYFCASRDLGTYYGYTFGSGTRLTVV.

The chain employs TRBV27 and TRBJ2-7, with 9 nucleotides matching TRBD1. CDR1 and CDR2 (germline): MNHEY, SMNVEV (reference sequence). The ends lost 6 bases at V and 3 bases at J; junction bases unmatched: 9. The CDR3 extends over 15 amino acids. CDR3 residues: CASRRPGTGNYEQYF. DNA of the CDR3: TGTGCCAGCAGAAGACCCGGGACAGGGAACTACGAGCAGTACTTC.

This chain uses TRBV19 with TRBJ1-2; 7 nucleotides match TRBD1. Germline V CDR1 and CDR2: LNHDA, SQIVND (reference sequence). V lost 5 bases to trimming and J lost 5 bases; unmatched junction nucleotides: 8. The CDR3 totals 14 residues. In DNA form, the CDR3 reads TGTGCCAGTAGTTCTCCGGGACAGATATATGGCTACACCTTC. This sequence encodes CASSSPGQIYGYTF.

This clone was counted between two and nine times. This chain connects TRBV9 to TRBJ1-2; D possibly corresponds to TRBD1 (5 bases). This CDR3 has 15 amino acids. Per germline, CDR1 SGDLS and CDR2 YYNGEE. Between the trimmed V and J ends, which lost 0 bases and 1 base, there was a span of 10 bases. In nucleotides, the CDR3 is TGTGCCAGCAGCGTAGATTCGGGGGTTAACTATGGCTACACCTTC. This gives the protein CASSVDSGVNYGYTF.

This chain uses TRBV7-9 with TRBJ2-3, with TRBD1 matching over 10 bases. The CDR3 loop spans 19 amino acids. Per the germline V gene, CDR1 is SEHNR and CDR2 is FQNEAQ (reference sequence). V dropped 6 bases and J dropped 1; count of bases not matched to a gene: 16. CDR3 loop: CASRPAIRDRGKGTDTQYF. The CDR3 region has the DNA TGTGCCAGCAGACCTGCAATCCGGGACAGGGGAAAGGGCACAGATACGCAGTATTTT.

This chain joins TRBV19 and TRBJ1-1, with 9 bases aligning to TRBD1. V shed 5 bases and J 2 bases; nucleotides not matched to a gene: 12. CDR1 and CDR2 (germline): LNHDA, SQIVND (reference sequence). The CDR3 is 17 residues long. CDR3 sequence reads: CASSPGTGRRDNTEAFF. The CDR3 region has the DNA TGTGCCAGTAGTCCGGGGACAGGGAGGAGGGATAACACTGAAGCTTTCTTT.